This T cell receptor (beta chain) appears in the sequencing data of a study of T-cell reconstitution after alpha-beta-depleted transplantation in children. Study findings and constraints: Newly produced T cells mostly provided counts and TCRbeta diversity after one year, as hyperexpanded clones declined.

Using unique molecular identifiers, the investigators prepared the TCRbeta library. In TCRdb, the PCR reads were re-called with MiXCR into one record per CDR3 protein. In the table there are over 85,000 distinct CDR3 sequences, less than 6% of which are singletons. This clonotype was seen repeatedly, ten times or more. The antigen remains undetermined. This TCR came from a female patient aged 2-10 years who had a stem cell transplant for Fanconi anemia, so the T cells may come from the graft donor. The source was PBMCs, mostly from graft donor cells, collected 60 days after TCRalphabeta/CD19-depleted stem cell transplant.

CDR3 coding DNA: TGCGCCAGCAGTGGGCTAGCGGGTTACAATGAGCAGTTCTTC. Protein: CASSGLAGYNEQFF. This chain links TRBV10-2 with TRBJ2-1, with 8 positions matching TRBD2. CDR1 and CDR2 (germline): WSHSY, SAAADI. V lost 4 bases and J lost 4; bases outside the gene matches: 3. The CDR3 has 14 residues.